A single sample gave rise to the 23 T cell receptor beta chains below, sequenced in a study of T-cell reconstitution after alpha-beta-depleted transplantation in children. As it was prepared, the TCRbeta library received unique molecular identifiers. TCRdb called the PCR reads again in MiXCR, with one record for every CDR3 protein. In the table there are about 200,000 distinct CDR3 sequences, under 8.5% of which are singletons. This specimen was PBMCs, mostly from graft donor cells, taken 360 days after TCRalphabeta/CD19-depleted stem cell transplant. All receptors derive from a male patient aged 2-9 years who had a stem cell transplant for acute myeloid leukemia, so the T cells may come from the graft donor.

There are many counts of this clonotype. The genes are TRBV7-2 and TRBJ2-3, with 7 bases identical to TRBD1. V shed 1 base and J 4 bases; nucleotides not matched to a gene: 2. Germline V lookup: CDR1 SGHTA, CDR2 FQGNSA. The CDR3 is 14 residues long. The CDR3 DNA reads as TGTGCCAGCAGCTTAGTAGGGGGCGCAGATACGCAGTATTTT. Translated, it gives CASSLVGGADTQYF.

The chain joins TRBV12-3 or TRBV12-4 to TRBJ1-5; D is perhaps TRBD1 (6 bases). With 5 bases removed from V and 7 bases from J, the gap between germline ends came to 18 bases. The CDR3 has 15 amino acids. The CDR3 here is CASSPNGAGAQPQHF. CDR3 DNA sequence: TGTGCCAGCAGTCCCAATGGGGCAGGGGCACAGCCCCAGCATTTT.

This sequence joins TRBV20-1 and TRBJ2-7; tentatively, D is TRBD2 (5 bases). In germline, CDR1 is DFQATT, CDR2 SNEGSKA (reference sequence). The CDR3 length is 11 residues. V was shortened by 6 bases and J by 6 bases, with 12 bases between the two germline ends. CDR3 sequence reads: CSARTSGEQYF. The CDR3 nucleotides read TGCAGTGCCAGGACGAGCGGCGAGCAGTACTTC.

V usage is TRBV29-1 and J usage is TRBJ1-5, with D hard to call. Looked up from germline, CDR1 is SQVTM and CDR2 is ANQGSEA. CDR3 length equals 13 residues. V dropped 6 bases and J dropped 3 bases, with 12 bases sitting between them. CDR3 region: CSVGGGYNQPQHF. The CDR3 DNA reads TGCAGCGTCGGAGGCGGCTACAATCAGCCCCAGCATTTT. Together with reference TRBV29-1 and TRBJ1-5, the CDR3 gives the full variable domain: SAVISQKPSRDICQRGTSLTIQCQVDSQVTMMFWYRQQPGQSLTLIATANQGSEATYESGFVIDKFPISRPNLTFSTLTVSNMSPEDSSIYLCSVGGGYNQPQHFGDGTRLSIL.

This clonotype was found many times. The chain employs TRBV20-1 and TRBJ2-7, with TRBD2 identical over 12 bases. The CDR3 extends over 15 amino acids. V shed 0 bases and J 4 bases; nucleotides not matched to a gene: 4. CDR1 and CDR2 from the germline V gene are DFQATT and SNEGSKA (reference sequence). This CDR3 reads CSARDLAGGYYEQYF. The CDR3 coding sequence is TGCAGTGCTAGAGATCTAGCGGGAGGGTATTACGAGCAGTACTTC.

The rearrangement uses TRBV6-5 and TRBJ1-1; no clear D gene. CDR1 MNHEY and CDR2 SVGAGI come from the germline V gene. Trimming removed 2 bases from V and 8 bases from J, with 6 bases in between. The CDR3 has 11 residues. For the CDR3, the DNA is TGTGCCAGCAGTTACCGGTCGGAAGCTTTCTTT. Protein sequence: CASSYRSEAFF.

This chain links TRBV7-9 with TRBJ2-4; no definite D call. V gave up 10 bases and J gave up 8 bases, with 18 bases separating them. The CDR3 covers 13 residues. Germline-derived CDR1 and CDR2 are SEHNR and FQNEAQ (reference sequence). The CDR3 sequence is CAMGPGHLYIQYF. CDR3 DNA sequence: TGTGCCATGGGCCCCGGGCACCTCTACATTCAGTACTTC.

The chain combines TRBV13 with TRBJ2-2, with D possibly being TRBD1 (7 bases). V was cut by 3 bases and J by 1 base, with 15 bases left in between. The CDR3 has 17 residues. The germline V gene has CDR1 PRHDT and CDR2 FYEKMQ (reference sequence). CDR3 loop: CASSFLTGEENTGELFF. The CDR3 region has the DNA TGTGCCAGCAGCTTCCTAACAGGGGAGGAGAACACCGGGGAGCTGTTTTTT.

The table lists this clonotype with many counts. The J gene is TRBJ2-1, the V gene TRBV25-1; D is uncertain. Per the germline V gene, CDR1 is MGHDK and CDR2 is SYGVNS. The CDR3 totals 13 residues. V was shortened by 3 bases and J by 2 bases, with 5 bases between the two germline ends. The CDR3 region has the DNA TGTGCCAGCAGTGATTCCACCTACAATGAGCAGTTCTTC. The encoded protein is CASSDSTYNEQFF.

As for this clonotype: The germline gene is not matched at one end of the junction; a read error may be the cause. This chain links TRBV28 with TRBJ1-5; TRBD1 matches 11 bases. The CDR3 runs to 16 residues. Germline CDR1 reads MDHEN; CDR2 reads SYDVKM. In nucleotides, the CDR3 is TGTGCCAGCAGTTACCGCCGGACAGGGGGCAACCAGCCCCAGCATTTT. This codes for CASSYRRTGGNQPQHF. Full variable domain (outside the CDR3, taken from reference TRBV28 and TRBJ1-5): DVKVTQSSRYLVKRTGEKVFLECVQDMDHENMFWYRQDPGLGLRLIYFSYDVKMKEKGDIPEGYSVSREKKERFSLILESASTNQTSMYLCASSYRRTGGNQPQHFGDGTRLSIL.

This clonotype has at least ten counts. The chain links TRBV18 to TRBJ1-1, with D perhaps TRBD1 (5 bases). Trimming left V 2 bases short and J 4 bases short, with 11 bases between. Germline loops: CDR1 KGHSH, CDR2 LQKENI. This CDR3 is built from 14 residues. The CDR3, as DNA: TGTGCCAGCTCACCATGGGGGGATCGCACTGAAGCTTTCTTT. This translates into CASSPWGDRTEAFF.

This clonotype showed up just a few times. The chain is built from TRBV6-4 and TRBJ2-3, with D uncertain. The CDR3 is 13 residues long. CDR1 is MRHNA, CDR2 SNTAGT, per germline. V lost 2 bases and J lost 0, with 3 bases in between. This CDR3 reads CASSDDSTDTQYF. In DNA form, the CDR3 reads TGTGCCAGCAGTGACGATAGCACAGATACGCAGTATTTT.

This clonotype was recorded at least ten times. This chain uses TRBV5-1 with TRBJ1-1; maybe TRBD1 (6 bases). V lost 0 bases to trimming and J lost 5 bases, with 8 bases between them. The CDR3 length is 13 residues. Per the germline V gene, CDR1 is SGHRS and CDR2 is YFSETQ. The DNA of the CDR3 is TGCGCCAGCAGCTTGGAGGGGGTAACTGAAGCTTTCTTT. This gives the protein CASSLEGVTEAFF. Filled out from reference TRBV5-1 and TRBJ1-1, the complete variable domain reads KAGVTQTPRYLIKTRGQQVTLSCSPISGHRSVSWYQQTPGQGLQFLFEYFSETQRNKGNFPGRFSGRQFSNSRSEMNVSTLELGDSALYLCASSLEGVTEAFFGQGTRLTVV.

This clonotype has more than one count but fewer than ten. J is TRBJ1-3 and V is TRBV4-2; unclear D gene. Trimming left V 3 bases short and J 0 bases short, with 6 bases between. This CDR3 region has 14 residues. CDR1 LGHNA and CDR2 YNFKEQ come from the germline V gene. In DNA, the CDR3 is TGTGCCAGCAGCCATGATCCCTCTGGAAACACCATATATTTT. Encoded protein: CASSHDPSGNTIYF.

V and J are TRBV28 and TRBJ1-4; the D gene is possibly TRBD1 (5 bases). This CDR3 comprises 15 residues. V lost 3 bases, J lost 4 bases, and 12 bases lay in between. Germline V gene sequence: CDR1 MDHEN, CDR2 SYDVKM. The CDR3: CASSFGRDYNEKLFF. Written as DNA, the CDR3 is TGTGCCAGCAGTTTCGGCAGGGACTATAATGAAAAACTGTTTTTT.

V usage is TRBV5-1 and J usage is TRBJ2-7; D is unclear. The CDR3 length is 15 residues. Per the germline V gene, CDR1 is SGHRS and CDR2 is YFSETQ. Between the trimmed V and J ends, which lost 0 bases and 4 bases, there was a span of 14 bases. The CDR3 spells CASSLEAARPYEQYF. Here the CDR3 DNA reads TGCGCCAGCAGCTTGGAAGCTGCGCGGCCATACGAGCAGTACTTC.

This clonotype turned up a few times. This sequence joins TRBV11-1 and TRBJ2-2; possible D gene TRBD1, 5 bases. Between the trimmed V and J ends, which lost 4 bases and 3 bases, there was a span of 12 bases. The CDR3 is made up of 15 amino acids. In germline, CDR1 is SGHAT, CDR2 FQDESV (reference sequence). CDR3 amino acids: CASSWDGADTGELFF. CDR3 bases: TGTGCCAGCAGCTGGGATGGGGCGGACACCGGGGAGCTGTTTTTT.

This clonotype was seen more than once but under ten times. The chain employs TRBV4-1 and TRBJ1-2; D not certain. CDR1 and CDR2 (germline): MGHRA, YSYEKL. CDR3 length equals 14 residues. Trimming cost V 1 base and J 8 bases, with 14 bases left between them. CDR3 sequence (DNA): TGCGCCAGCAGCCAAGTCACCCCTGGACTGGGCTACACCTTC. This gives the protein CASSQVTPGLGYTF.

This clonotype was recorded many times. This chain joins TRBV20-1 and TRBJ1-2, with D maybe TRBD1 (5 bases). CDR1 DFQATT and CDR2 SNEGSKA come from the germline V gene (reference sequence). The CDR3 runs 13 residues. Trimming cost V 4 bases and J 4 bases, with 13 bases left between them. The CDR3 coding sequence is TGCAGTGCTAAGATGACAGTAATCTATGGCTACACCTTC. Residues: CSAKMTVIYGYTF.

The table lists this clonotype with a few counts. The V call is TRBV3-1, the J call TRBJ2-1, with D tentatively TRBD2 (5 bases). Germline values: CDR1 LGHDT, CDR2 YNNKEL (reference sequence). This CDR3 has 14 amino acids. The V end lost 1 base, the J end lost 12 bases, and 16 bases lay between the germline ends. CDR3 sequence: CASSQVGGGWGQFF. CDR3 in DNA: TGTGCCAGCAGCCAAGTCGGTGGCGGGTGGGGGCAGTTCTTC.

CDR3: CASSQDSGLAGSFF. The CDR3 DNA is TGCGCCAGCAGCCAAGATTCTGGACTAGCGGGGTCGTTCTTC. The chain links TRBV4-3 to TRBJ2-1; 12 nucleotides match TRBD2. CDR3 length: 14 residues. CDR1 is LGHNA and CDR2 is YSLEER in the germline V gene. Unmatched junction bases numbered 6, after V lost 0 bases and J lost 15 bases.

The chain carries TRBV7-6 and TRBJ2-3; D perhaps matches TRBD2 (7 bases). Germline CDR1 reads SGHVS; CDR2 reads FNYEAQ. The CDR3 is 16 residues long. Trimming stripped 2 bases from V and 0 bases from J, with 12 bases between. CDR3: CASSLSCGGSTDTQYF. In DNA, the CDR3 is TGTGCCAGCAGCTTATCGTGCGGGGGCAGCACAGATACGCAGTATTTT.

The chain joins TRBV4-2 to TRBJ2-3, with D possibly matching TRBD1 (5 bases). Deletions cut 0 bases from V and 6 bases from J, with 10 bases between. This CDR3 spans 14 amino acids. CDR1 LGHNA and CDR2 YNFKEQ come from the germline V gene. The CDR3 loop reads CASSQEGLGDTQYF. For the CDR3, the DNA is TGTGCCAGCAGCCAAGAGGGGCTCGGGGATACGCAGTATTTT.